One sample yielded the 27 T cell receptor beta chains listed below, sequenced in a study of identical twins (dated by TCRdb to the mid-2010s). The library was obtained by 5' RACE. Sequenced on an Illumina HiSeq 2000. TCRdb redid the processing of the public reads, applying fastp at Q25 and MiXCR, and retained in-frame beta chains. Rows with one shared CDR3 protein collapse into an entry with the most common genes and DNA. Present in this sample are about 530,000 distinct CDR3 sequences, around 15% of which were seen just once. The top ten hold roughly 0.43% of the sample. The same sample was also studied in work on yellow fever vaccine responses in identical twins.

Input material: CD4+ T cells sorted from blood. The source is a woman under 30 in good health.

This rearrangement joins TRBV5-1 to TRBJ2-2, with 8 bases fitting TRBD1. The V gene's germline CDR1 is SGHRS and CDR2 YFSETQ. Unmatched junction bases numbered 11, after V lost 5 bases and J lost 5 bases. The CDR3 is made up of 16 amino acids. The CDR3 is CASSRPDRGGTGELFF. The DNA for the CDR3 is TGCGCCAGCAGTCGACCCGACAGGGGTGGTACCGGGGAGCTGTTTTTT.

The rearrangement uses TRBV7-9 and TRBJ2-2; tentatively, D is TRBD1 or TRBD2 (6 bases each). The germline gives CDR1 SEHNR, CDR2 FQNEAQ (reference sequence). The CDR3 totals 15 residues. V was trimmed by 5 bases and J by 5 bases, leaving 15 bases between them. CDR3 DNA sequence: TGTGCCAGCAGCGGCGGGACACTCTATACCGGGGAGCTGTTTTTT. This translates into CASSGGTLYTGELFF.

The chain carries TRBV6-1 and TRBJ1-4; TRBD1 matches at 7 bases. CDR1 and CDR2 from the germline V gene are MNHNS and SASEGT. V was pared by 3 bases and J by 0 bases, with 1 base of the junction left unmatched. This CDR3 spans 15 amino acids. The CDR3 sequence: CASSDGQATNEKLFF. For the CDR3, the DNA is TGTGCCAGCAGTGATGGACAGGCAACTAATGAAAAACTGTTTTTT.

The CDR3 DNA sequence: TGCGCCAGCAGCCCGGGACTAGCGCACACAGATACGCAGTATTTT. Protein sequence: CASSPGLAHTDTQYF. V is TRBV5-1 and J is TRBJ2-3, with TRBD2 identical over 10 bases. The trim removed 4 bases at V and 2 bases at J, leaving 4 bases unmatched. The CDR3 loop spans 15 amino acids. Germline-derived CDR1 and CDR2 are SGHRS and YFSETQ.

V usage is TRBV7-8 and J usage is TRBJ2-2; 8 bases are shared with TRBD2. CDR1 SGHVS and CDR2 FQNEAQ come from the germline V gene. The CDR3 has 17 amino acids. V shed 2 bases, J shed 6 bases, and the junction held 11 bases outside the gene matches. CDR3 amino acids: CASSLRSGTSLPGELFF. Here the CDR3 DNA reads TGTGCCAGCAGCTTAAGATCGGGGACTAGTCTTCCCGGGGAGCTGTTTTTT. The entire variable domain, with the rest obtained from reference TRBV7-8 and TRBJ2-2, is as follows: GAGVSQSPRYKVAKRGQDVALRCDPISGHVSLFWYQQALGQGPEFLTYFQNEAQLDKSGLPSDRFFAERPEGSVSTLKIQRTQQEDSAVYLCASSLRSGTSLPGELFFGEGSRLTVL.

This clonotype was seen a handful of times. The chain joins TRBV24-1 to TRBJ2-5; perhaps TRBD2 as D (5 bases). Trimming took off 4 bases at V and 4 bases at J, with 18 bases between the two ends. The germline gives CDR1 KGHDR, CDR2 SFDVKD. The CDR3 has 16 residues. The CDR3 is CATSDGGLGEGETQYF. CDR3 nucleotide sequence: TGTGCCACCAGTGACGGCGGTCTGGGAGAAGGAGAGACCCAGTACTTC.

The sample holds a few counts of this clonotype. V is TRBV7-9 and J is TRBJ1-4, with D unresolved. The CDR3 is 14 residues long. V was shortened by 3 bases and J by 6 bases, with 11 bases between the two germline ends. Germline V gene data show CDR1 as SEHNR and CDR2 as FQNEAQ (reference sequence). The CDR3: CASSFEGRDEKLFF. The CDR3 nucleotides read TGTGCCAGCAGCTTTGAAGGACGGGATGAAAAACTGTTTTTT.

The chain couples TRBV11-2 to TRBJ2-4; tentatively, D is TRBD1 (6 bases). This CDR3 contains 19 residues. Germline assignment: CDR1 SGHAT and CDR2 FQNNGV. Trimming removed 4 bases at V and 0 bases at J, with 22 bases between. The chain's CDR3 is CASSSNHPGQLLAKNIQYF. Written as DNA, the CDR3 is TGTGCCAGCAGCTCAAACCACCCCGGACAGTTACTAGCCAAAAACATTCAGTACTTC. The variable domain in full, with the rest retrieved from reference TRBV11-2 and TRBJ2-4, is EAGVAQSPRYKIIEKRQSVAFWCNPISGHATLYWYQQILGQGPKLLIQFQNNGVVDDSQLPKDRFSAERLKGVDSTLKIQPAKLEDSAVYLCASSSNHPGQLLAKNIQYFGAGTRLSVL.

This clonotype was observed at least ten times. In nucleotides, the CDR3 is TGTGCCAGCAGTACTTACCAAGGGGACAGGGAATATAGCACAGATACGCAGTATTTT. Translating gives CASSTYQGDREYSTDTQYF. The chain recombines TRBV25-1 with TRBJ2-3, with TRBD1 matching 9 bases. This CDR3 spans 19 amino acids. V trimming: 5 bases; J trimming: 0 bases; junction bases outside the gene matches: 15. Germline V gene sequence: CDR1 MGHDK, CDR2 SYGVNS.

The chain has TRBV20-1 and TRBJ1-2; D gene uncertain. Deletions cut 3 bases from V and 2 bases from J, with 13 bases between. Germline V gene data show CDR1 as DFQATT and CDR2 as SNEGSKA (reference sequence). The CDR3 is 14 amino acids. CDR3 region: CSASIRLGNYGYTF. The CDR3 coding sequence is TGCAGTGCTAGCATTCGGTTGGGAAACTATGGCTACACCTTC.

This clonotype has a handful of counts. This sequence joins TRBV29-1 and TRBJ1-6, with TRBD1 as a possible D gene (5 bases). V gave up 6 bases and J gave up 9 bases, with 18 bases separating them. The CDR3 spans 14 residues. In germline, CDR1 is SQVTM, CDR2 ANQGSEA. The CDR3 sequence is CSVQPQGIGSPLHF. The CDR3 DNA sequence: TGCAGCGTCCAGCCCCAGGGAATTGGTTCACCCCTCCACTTT.

This chain uses TRBV19 with TRBJ2-1; 12 positions agree with TRBD2. V lost 1 base, J lost 8 bases, and 15 bases stayed unmatched. The V gene's germline CDR1 is LNHDA and CDR2 SQIVND (reference sequence). There are 19 residues in the CDR3. Here the CDR3 reads CASSIVLLFGLAGIHEQFF. The CDR3 coding sequence is TGTGCCAGTAGTATAGTTCTCCTGTTCGGACTAGCGGGAATTCATGAGCAGTTCTTC.

This clonotype was seen a few times. V usage is TRBV18 and J usage is TRBJ2-2; D uncertain. Trimming stripped 3 bases from V and 6 bases from J, with 8 bases between. The germline CDR1 and CDR2 sequences are KGHSH and LQKENI. This CDR3 is 13 amino acids long. CDR3 coding DNA: TGTGCCAGCTCACCTCCCCGCGCCGGGGAGCTGTTTTTT. This translates into CASSPPRAGELFF. Together with reference TRBV18 and TRBJ2-2, the CDR3 gives the full variable domain: NAGVMQNPRHLVRRRGQEARLRCSPMKGHSHVYWYRQLPEEGLKFMVYLQKENIIDESGMPKERFSAEFPKEGPSILRIQQVVRGDSAAYFCASSPPRAGELFFGEGSRLTVL.

This clonotype appeared a few times. The rearrangement links TRBV5-1 to TRBJ2-3; D not certain. V was shortened by 0 bases and J by 0 bases, with 8 bases between the two germline ends. CDR1 SGHRS and CDR2 YFSETQ come from the germline V gene. The CDR3 extends over 15 amino acids. The DNA for the CDR3 is TGCGCCAGCAGCTTGGCGCAATCTAGCACAGATACGCAGTATTTT. This translates into CASSLAQSSTDTQYF.

This clonotype was observed a few times. The V call is TRBV24-1, the J call TRBJ2-1, with D possibly TRBD1 on 6 matching bases. Germline V lookup: CDR1 KGHDR, CDR2 SFDVKD. This CDR3 region has 13 residues. Trimming removed 2 bases at V and 10 bases at J, with 11 bases between. The CDR3 DNA reads TGTGCCACCAGTGATTCTTTGGGGGCAGAGCAGTTCTTC. Its protein product is CATSDSLGAEQFF.

The table lists this clonotype with many counts. V gene TRBV7-8 combines with J gene TRBJ2-7; 12 bases map to TRBD2. There are 18 residues in the CDR3. The V gene's germline CDR1 is SGHVS and CDR2 FQNEAQ. With V trimmed by 6 bases and J by 7 bases, 19 bases remained unmatched. The CDR3 region has the DNA TGTGCCAGCAGGGGAACCGGAAGCCAGACTAGCGGGAGAGTAGAGCAGTACTTC. Translating gives CASRGTGSQTSGRVEQYF.

The chain employs TRBV5-6 and TRBJ2-7, with 7 bases matching TRBD2. V was pared by 4 bases and J by 3 bases, with 10 bases of the junction left unmatched. The CDR3 sequence is 15 residues long. From germline, CDR1 is SGHDT and CDR2 YYEEEE. CDR3 residues: CASSTGTTPLYEQYV. In DNA, the CDR3 is TGTGCCAGCAGCACCGGGACTACACCCCTCTACGAGCAGTACGTC.

This clonotype was counted at least ten times. The chain is built from TRBV7-9 and TRBJ2-1; D remains unclear. Germline lookup yields CDR1 SEHNR and CDR2 FQNEAQ (reference sequence). V was clipped by 3 bases and J by 4 bases, with 10 bases between them. This CDR3 spans 14 amino acids. CDR3 residues: CASSLADHYNEQFF. The DNA for the CDR3 is TGTGCCAGCAGCTTGGCCGACCATTACAATGAGCAGTTCTTC. The full variable domain, in which reference TRBV7-9 and TRBJ2-1 provide the parts outside the CDR3, is DTGVSQNPRHKITKRGQNVTFRCDPISEHNRLYWYRQTLGQGPEFLTYFQNEAQLEKSRLLSDRFSAERPKGSFSTLEIQRTEQGDSAMYLCASSLADHYNEQFFGPGTRLTVL.

This clonotype has more than one count but fewer than ten. V is TRBV18 and J is TRBJ2-1; D not certain. The CDR3 contains 13 residues. Germline V gene data show CDR1 as KGHSH and CDR2 as LQKENI. The V end was cut by 5 bases, the J end by 4 bases, with 9 bases between. The CDR3 coding sequence is TGTGCCAGCTCATCGGTCCTTTACAATGAGCAGTTCTTC. It translates to CASSSVLYNEQFF.

This chain links TRBV29-1 with TRBJ2-1; 8 bases line up with TRBD2. The CDR3 extends over 15 amino acids. The V gene's germline CDR1 is SQVTM and CDR2 ANQGSEA. V trimming: 2 bases; J trimming: 2 bases; junction bases outside the gene matches: 5. CDR3 protein: CSVERDSGTYNEQFF. DNA for the CDR3: TGCAGCGTTGAAAGGGATAGCGGGACCTACAATGAGCAGTTCTTC.

CDR3 in amino acids: CASSESRRPQPQHF. The CDR3, as DNA: TGTGCCAGCAGTGAAAGTAGGAGGCCTCAGCCCCAGCATTTT. This chain joins TRBV2 and TRBJ1-5; unclear D gene. The CDR3 runs 14 residues. CDR1 SNHLY and CDR2 FYNNEI come from the germline V gene. Trimming removed 2 bases from V and 6 bases from J, with 11 bases in between. Together with reference TRBV2 and TRBJ1-5, the CDR3 gives the full variable domain: EPEVTQTPSHQVTQMGQEVILRCVPISNHLYFYWYRQILGQKVEFLVSFYNNEISEKSEIFDDQFSVERPDGSNFTLKIRSTKLEDSAMYFCASSESRRPQPQHFGDGTRLSIL.

This clonotype came up many times. The chain is built from TRBV28 and TRBJ1-2; D uncertain. V lost 6 bases, J lost 8 bases, and 19 bases lay in between. Germline lookup yields CDR1 MDHEN and CDR2 SYDVKM. This CDR3 spans 14 amino acids. The CDR3 DNA reads TGTGCCAGCAGCCCACAACCCGGGGTCGGGGGCTACACCTTC. Translating it yields CASSPQPGVGGYTF.

This clonotype was seen a few times. The rearrangement uses TRBV21-1 and TRBJ1-5; the D call of TRBD1 is as the table states it, not checked on the DNA. TRBV21-1 is labeled a pseudogene. This CDR3 comprises 17 residues. The CDR3 DNA reads as TGTGCCAGCAGAAAAAGCCGGGTGGTATCGAGCAATCAGCCCCAGCATTTT. As protein: CASRKSRVVSSNQPQHF.

This clonotype was seen only a few times. This rearrangement joins TRBV7-9 to TRBJ1-4, with D maybe TRBD1 (5 bases). The CDR3 has 14 residues. Germline CDR1 and CDR2: SEHNR and FQNEAQ (reference sequence). V lost 3 bases and J lost 4, with 9 bases in between. CDR3 in DNA: TGTGCCAGCAGCTTGGACGGACATAATGAAAAACTGTTTTTT. Translating gives CASSLDGHNEKLFF.

The rearrangement links TRBV12-3 or TRBV12-4 to TRBJ1-6; the D gene is possibly TRBD1 (5 bases). CDR3 size: 13 residues. V was clipped by 6 bases and J by 9 bases, with 12 bases between them. The CDR3 sequence is CASSPGTASPLHF. CDR3 bases: TGTGCCAGCAGCCCTGGGACGGCTTCACCCCTCCACTTT.

J is TRBJ2-3 and V is TRBV2, with D perhaps TRBD2 (6 bases). V dropped 6 bases and J dropped 1 base, with 17 bases sitting between them. The CDR3 sequence is 16 residues long. Germline-derived CDR1 and CDR2 are SNHLY and FYNNEI. DNA for the CDR3: TGTGCCAGCAGCGACCGTAGCGGAGTGGGCACAGATACGCAGTATTTT. Translating gives CASSDRSGVGTDTQYF.

This chain uses TRBV5-1 with TRBJ1-5; D unresolved. Germline V gives CDR1 SGHRS, CDR2 YFSETQ. The CDR3 is made up of 15 amino acids. V was clipped by 4 bases and J by 4 bases, with 15 bases between them. The CDR3 loop is CASSLEGQANQPQHF. DNA for the CDR3: TGCGCCAGCAGCCTGGAAGGGCAGGCGAATCAGCCCCAGCATTTT.